What follows describes a single T cell receptor beta chain. As yet, its antigen is unknown. This entry comes from a study of monozygotic twins with inflammatory bowel disease. Study conclusions and caveats: Some repertoire variability may stem from patients' differing immunosuppressive treatments. Patients with IBD had less TCRbeta diversity (inverse Simpson) than their healthy co-twins.

During cDNA synthesis, UMIs that each contained a 6-nucleotide sample barcode were added by means of template switching. TCRalpha and TCRbeta cDNA was put through two nested PCRs of roughly 17 and 9 cycles. TCRdb re-analyzed the 5' RACE reads; it lists each CDR3 protein once, without DNA. Recorded for this sample: approximately 330,000 distinct CDR3 sequences. The length of the CDR3 is 14 residues. This rearrangement joins TRBV12-3 or TRBV12-4 to TRBJ1-1; the D call from TCRdb, TRBD1, cannot be confirmed without DNA. The TCR originated in a human donor with ulcerative colitis or Crohn's disease, or a healthy co-twin of an affected twin (not recorded which). The material sequenced was blood. This chain's CDR3 is CASSFSLKGTEAFF.